A selection of T cell receptor beta chains follows, all from one sample in a study of cytomegalovirus exposure and HLA in healthy donors. Profiled with immunoSEQ multiplex PCR; TCRdb holds only in-frame clones, not every one. The sample table sets out roughly 78,000 clones. Sequenced input: PBMCs. The receptors shown here come from a man aged 35 to 55 in good health and CMV-seronegative. Each CDR3 is given with its conserved first and last residue. The order of the fields is J gene, V gene, D gene, CDR3 DNA, CDR3 protein. A D gene is named only where the DNA matches it firmly.

TRBJ2-1 | TRBV6-4 | TRBD2 | TGTGCCAGCAGTGTGTCTAGCGGGGTTAGTGAGCAGTTCTTC | CASSVSSGVSEQFF
TRBJ1-6 | TRBV2 | NA | TGTGCCAGGGAGGGACGGACTAATTCACCCCTCCACTTT | CAREGRTNSPLHF
TRBJ2-5 | TRBV13 | TRBD2 | TGTGCCAGCAGCCTAGGGGGACTAGCGGGAGGGCCGGAGACCCAGTACTTC | CASSLGGLAGGPETQYF
TRBJ2-1 | TRBV19 | TRBD1 | TGTGCCAGTAGTAGAGTCGGGACAGTTTACAATGAGCAGTTCTTC | CASSRVGTVYNEQFF
TRBJ1-2 | TRBV6-1 | NA | TGTGCCAGCAGCCGACAGCCCAACTATGGCTACACCTTC | CASSRQPNYGYTF
TRBJ2-5 | TRBV25-1 | NA | TGTGCCAGCATGGAACGACGACACCAGCAAGAGACCCAGTACTTC | CASMERRHQQETQYF
TRBJ2-7 | TRBV7-2 | NA | TGTGCCAGCAGCTTAGTACCCAGCGGAGACCTCTACGAGCAGTACTTC | CASSLVPSGDLYEQYF
TRBJ2-4 | TRBV9 | NA | TGTGCCAGCAGCCCGAGGTCGACCGGGGAAAACATTCAGTACTTC | CASSPRSTGENIQYF
TRBJ1-1 | TRBV5-4 | TRBD1 | TGTGCCAGCAGCGCTTCCGGGACAGTGAGTGCTTTCTTT | CASSASGTVSAFF
TRBJ2-6 | TRBV4-3 | NA | TGCGCCAGCAGCCAAACCAGACAGGCCGTGAGGGCCAACGTCCTGACTTTC | CASSQTRQAVRANVLTF
TRBJ2-7 | TRBV7-6 | TRBD2 | TGTGCCAGCAGCTTAGCAATCAGCGGGGGCTACGAGCAGTACTTC | CASSLAISGGYEQYF
TRBJ2-7 | TRBV2 | NA | TGTGCCAGCAGTGGTGGACTTAGCTCCTACGAGCAGTACTTC | CASSGGLSSYEQYF
TRBJ1-2 | TRBV19 | TRBD1 | TGTGCCAGTAGAAAGACAGGGGACTATGGCTACACCTTC | CASRKTGDYGYTF
TRBJ2-7 | TRBV4-1 | NA | TGCGCCAGCAGCCGGAACAGGGAATACGAGCAGTACTTC | CASSRNREYEQYF
TRBJ2-7 | TRBV11-1 | TRBD1 | TGTGCCAGCAGCTTTCCGGACAGGGGATTCTACGAGCAGTACTTC | CASSFPDRGFYEQYF
TRBJ2-7 | TRBV18 | NA | TGTGCCAGCTCACCAGGACAGTACGAGCAGTACTTC | CASSPGQYEQYF
TRBJ2-7 | TRBV7-2 | TRBD2 | TGTGCCAGCAGCTTAGTGGTGCTAGCGGGAGTAATTTACGAGCAGTACTTC | CASSLVVLAGVIYEQYF
TRBJ2-5 | TRBV28 | TRBD2 | TGTGCCAGCAGTTTTGCGGGAGAAGAGACCCAGTACTTC | CASSFAGEETQYF
TRBJ1-2 | TRBV18 | NA | TGTGCCAGCTCACCTCAGAACGGCTACACCTTC | CASSPQNGYTF
TRBJ1-1 | TRBV2 | TRBD1 | TGTGCCAGCAAGGACAGGGGCACTGAAGCTTTCTTT | CASKDRGTEAFF
TRBJ2-5 | TRBV5-1 | NA | TGCGCCAGCAGCTTGGTACAGCCCCAAGAGACCCAGTACTTC | CASSLVQPQETQYF
TRBJ2-1 | TRBV5-1 | TRBD2 | TGCGCCAGCAGCTGGGGGACTAGTAGAGGTATCGGTGAGCAGTTCTTC | CASSWGTSRGIGEQFF
TRBJ1-4 | TRBV30 | NA | TGTGCCTGGGGGAGGGGAGGGGACCGGGAAAAACTGTTTTTT | CAWGRGGDREKLFF
TRBJ1-1 | TRBV28 | NA | TGTGCCAGCAGGCTCCTAGTGAACACTGAAGCTTTCTTT | CASRLLVNTEAFF
TRBJ1-6 | TRBV4-3 | NA | TGCGCCAGCAGCCAAGGGCCCCTACAGGCTGTGGGTTCACCCCTCCACTTT | CASSQGPLQAVGSPLHF
TRBJ1-1 | TRBV28 | TRBD1 | TGTGCCAGCAGTTTGATCACAGGGGGCACTGAAGCTTTCTTT | CASSLITGGTEAFF
TRBJ1-2 | TRBV5-1 | NA | TGCGCCAGCAGCTTGGGACAGCGGGATGGCTACACCTTC | CASSLGQRDGYTF
TRBJ1-2 | TRBV7-2 | NA | TGTGCCAGCAGCTCTTCCTTCCTCAACTATGGCTACACCTTC | CASSSSFLNYGYTF
TRBJ2-1 | TRBV9 | NA | TGTGCCAGCAGCGTAAGGAGGCTAGCTGAATCCAATGAGCAGTTCTTC | CASSVRRLAESNEQFF
TRBJ2-7 | TRBV6-5 | TRBD1 | TGTGCCAGCAGTCAACAGGGGTACGGGGAGCAGTACTTC | CASSQQGYGEQYF
TRBJ1-1 | TRBV7-9 | NA | TGTGCCAGCAGCTTAAAATCGGAAGCTTTCTTT | CASSLKSEAFF
TRBJ1-2 | TRBV4-3 | TRBD1 | TGCGCCAGCAGCCAAAGTCGGACAGGCGACTATGGCTACACCTTC | CASSQSRTGDYGYTF
TRBJ2-7 | TRBV5-4 | NA | TGTGCCAGCAGCTTTCTGCGCGAGCAGTACTTC | CASSFLREQYF
TRBJ2-7 | TRBV18 | NA | TGTGCCAGCTCACCCCAGGGGTTCTCCTACGAGCAGTACTTC | CASSPQGFSYEQYF
TRBJ2-7 | TRBV9 | TRBD2 | TGTGCCAGCAGCTCTGACATCGGACTAGCGGACACCTACGAGCAGTACTTC | CASSSDIGLADTYEQYF
TRBJ1-6 | TRBV5-1 | TRBD1 | TGCGCCAGCAGCAAAACGGGACAGGGGGATCCCCACTTT | CASSKTGQGDPHF
TRBJ2-2 | TRBV6-5 | TRBD2 | TGTGCCAGCATCCCGGGGGGGGCGAACACCGGGGAGCTGTTTTTT | CASIPGGANTGELFF
TRBJ2-3 | TRBV10-3 | TRBD2 | TGTGCCATCAGTGTTGCGGGAGGAACAGATACGCAGTATTTT | CAISVAGGTDTQYF
TRBJ2-7 | TRBV19 | NA | TGTGCCACTCAGAGCGGGCCCTCCTACGAGCAGTACTTC | CATQSGPSYEQYF
TRBJ1-1 | TRBV18 | NA | TGTGCCAGCTCACCACGTAACTTCGCGGAGGGTGGGGCTTTCTTT | CASSPRNFAEGGAFF
TRBJ2-5 | TRBV7-7 | NA | TGTGCTAGCAGCTTAGTGGGGACTCGGGGGGAGACCCAGTACTTC | CASSLVGTRGETQYF
TRBJ1-5 | TRBV10-2 | NA | TGCGCCAGCAGAACGGGACTGGTCAATCAGCCCCAGCATTTT | CASRTGLVNQPQHF
TRBJ1-1 | TRBV6-6 | TRBD1 | TGTGCCAGCAGTCACCGACGGACAGGTCTGAACACTGAAGCTTTCTTT | CASSHRRTGLNTEAFF
TRBJ2-1 | TRBV7-9 | TRBD1 | TGTGCCAGCAGCCCAAAACCGGGACAGCCAAATGAGCAGTTCTTC | CASSPKPGQPNEQFF
TRBJ2-3 | TRBV11-3 | NA | TGTGCCAGCAGCTTAGTTGCTAGCGGCACAGATACGCAGTATTTT | CASSLVASGTDTQYF
TRBJ1-5 | TRBV15 | NA | TGTGCCACCAGCAGAGATAGATTCGCACAGAGTAATCAGCCCCAGCATTTT | CATSRDRFAQSNQPQHF
TRBJ2-4 | TRBV5-6 | NA | TGTGCCAGCAGCTCTCGGGATGATAGGTACTTC | CASSSRDDRYF
TRBJ1-2 | TRBV7-2 | NA | TGTGCCAGCAGCTTAGTTCCGCAGGGTGGGGTCTATGGCTACACCTTC | CASSLVPQGGVYGYTF
TRBJ1-3 | TRBV6-5 | NA | TGTGCCAGCACCTCAGGCGGGGCTGGAAACACCATATATTTT | CASTSGGAGNTIYF
TRBJ2-1 | TRBV2 | NA | TGTGCCAGCAGTGAGGTGGGAGGCTACAATGAGCAGTTCTTC | CASSEVGGYNEQFF
TRBJ2-7 | TRBV11-2 | NA | TGTGCCAGCAGCTTAGATTACAGGAGCCACTACGAGCAGTACTTC | CASSLDYRSHYEQYF
TRBJ1-5 | TRBV7-2 | NA | TGTGCCAGCAGCAGACTAAGCGGGAGCAATCAGCCCCAGCATTTT | CASSRLSGSNQPQHF
TRBJ1-4 | TRBV2 | NA | TGTGCCAGCAGTGGAGAAGGACAGAGAACTAATGAAAAACTGTTTTTT | CASSGEGQRTNEKLFF
TRBJ1-3 | TRBV4-3 | NA | TGCGCCAGCAGCCAAGGGACAGACTATAGAAACACCATATATTTT | CASSQGTDYRNTIYF
TRBJ2-3 | TRBV7-9 | NA | TGTGCCAGCAGCTTTTCAGGGGAGTACGATACGCAGTATTTT | CASSFSGEYDTQYF